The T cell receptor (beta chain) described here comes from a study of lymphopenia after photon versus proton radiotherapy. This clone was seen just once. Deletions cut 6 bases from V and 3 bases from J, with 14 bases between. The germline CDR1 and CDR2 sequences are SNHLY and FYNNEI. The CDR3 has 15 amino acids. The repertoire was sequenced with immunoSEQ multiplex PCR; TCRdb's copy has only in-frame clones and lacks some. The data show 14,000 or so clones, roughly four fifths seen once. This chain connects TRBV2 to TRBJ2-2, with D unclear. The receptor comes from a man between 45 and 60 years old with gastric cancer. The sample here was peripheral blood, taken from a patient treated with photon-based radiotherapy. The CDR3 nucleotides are TGTGCCAGCAGGACCCGTACAGCATACACCGGGGAGCTGTTTTTT. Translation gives CASRTRTAYTGELFF.